The subject of this entry is one T cell receptor beta chain. The data stem from a study of T cell changes during pregnancy in multiple sclerosis. This table comes from immunoSEQ multiplex PCR, and its TCRdb copy is limited to in-frame clones, with some not included. The table lists about 75,000 clones, approximately 95% of them singletons. V was clipped by 8 bases and J by 3 bases, with 13 bases between them. Germline CDR1 and CDR2: MDHEN and SYDVKM. There are 13 residues in the CDR3. The receptor was isolated from a female donor with multiple sclerosis, enrolled in a pregnancy study. The sequenced sample was CD4+ T cells from peripheral blood mononuclear cells, obtained after pregnancy. The genes are TRBV28 and TRBJ1-2; TRBD1 is a possible D gene (5 bases). The CDR3 is CASRRDSYYGYTF. CDR3 in DNA: TGTGCCAGCCGTCGAGACAGTTACTATGGCTACACCTTC.